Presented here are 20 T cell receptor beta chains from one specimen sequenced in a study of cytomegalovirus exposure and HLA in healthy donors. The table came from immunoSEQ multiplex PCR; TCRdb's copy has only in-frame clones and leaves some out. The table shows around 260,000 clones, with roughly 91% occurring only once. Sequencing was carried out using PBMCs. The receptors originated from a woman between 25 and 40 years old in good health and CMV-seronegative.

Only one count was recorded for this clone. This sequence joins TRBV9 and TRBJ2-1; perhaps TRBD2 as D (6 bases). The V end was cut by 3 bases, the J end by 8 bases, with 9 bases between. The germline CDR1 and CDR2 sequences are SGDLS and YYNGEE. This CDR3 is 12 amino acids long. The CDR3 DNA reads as TGTGCCAGCAGCGCAGGACTATATGAGCAGTTCTTC. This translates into CASSAGLYEQFF.

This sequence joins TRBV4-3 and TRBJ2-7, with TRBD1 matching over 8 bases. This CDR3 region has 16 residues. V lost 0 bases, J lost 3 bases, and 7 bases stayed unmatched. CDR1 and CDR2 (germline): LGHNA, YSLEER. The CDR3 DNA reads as TGCGCCAGCAGCCAAGATCGGAACAGGGGGGACTACGAGCAGTACTTC. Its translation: CASSQDRNRGDYEQYF.

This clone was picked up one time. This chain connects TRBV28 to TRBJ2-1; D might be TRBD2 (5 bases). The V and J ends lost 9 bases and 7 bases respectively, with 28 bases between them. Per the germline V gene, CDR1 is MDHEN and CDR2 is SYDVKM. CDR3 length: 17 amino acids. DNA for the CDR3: TGTGCCAGTACTAGTCTCGGGTCGGCAGCGACTCGGAATGAGCAGTTCTTC. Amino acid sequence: CASTSLGSAATRNEQFF. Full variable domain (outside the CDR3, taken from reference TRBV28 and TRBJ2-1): DVKVTQSSRYLVKRTGEKVFLECVQDMDHENMFWYRQDPGLGLRLIYFSYDVKMKEKGDIPEGYSVSREKKERFSLILESASTNQTSMYLCASTSLGSAATRNEQFFGPGTRLTVL.

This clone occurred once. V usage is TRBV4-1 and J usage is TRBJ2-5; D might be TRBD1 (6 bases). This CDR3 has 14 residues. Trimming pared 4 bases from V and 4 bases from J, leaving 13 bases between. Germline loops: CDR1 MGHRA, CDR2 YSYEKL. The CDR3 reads CASSPGRGLETQYF. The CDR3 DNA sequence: TGCGCCAGCAGCCCCGGCAGGGGCCTAGAGACCCAGTACTTC.

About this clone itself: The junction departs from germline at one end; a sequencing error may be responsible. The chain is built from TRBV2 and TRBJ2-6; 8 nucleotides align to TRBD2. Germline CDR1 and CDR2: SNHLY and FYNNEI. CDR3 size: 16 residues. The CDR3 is CASNELADSGANVLTF. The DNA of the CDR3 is TGTGCCAGCAATGAACTAGCGGACTCTGGGGCCAACGTCCTGACTTTC. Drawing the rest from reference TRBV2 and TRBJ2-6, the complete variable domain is EPEVTQTPSHQVTQMGQEVILRCVPISNHLYFYWYRQILGQKVEFLVSFYNNEISEKSEIFDDQFSVERPDGSNFTLKIRSTKLEDSAMYFCASNELADSGANVLTFGAGSRLTVL.

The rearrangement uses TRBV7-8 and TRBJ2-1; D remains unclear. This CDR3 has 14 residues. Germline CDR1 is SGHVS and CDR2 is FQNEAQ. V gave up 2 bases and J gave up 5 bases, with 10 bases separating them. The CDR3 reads CASSLRISDNEQFF. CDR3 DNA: TGTGCCAGCAGCTTAAGGATATCAGACAATGAGCAGTTCTTC.

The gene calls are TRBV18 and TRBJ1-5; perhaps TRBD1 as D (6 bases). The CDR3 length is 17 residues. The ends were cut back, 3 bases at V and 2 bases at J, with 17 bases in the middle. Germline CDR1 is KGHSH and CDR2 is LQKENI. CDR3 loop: CASSPGFSGARNQPQHF. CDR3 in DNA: TGTGCCAGCTCACCGGGCTTTTCGGGGGCGCGCAATCAGCCCCAGCATTTT. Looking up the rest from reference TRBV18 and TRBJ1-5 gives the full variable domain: NAGVMQNPRHLVRRRGQEARLRCSPMKGHSHVYWYRQLPEEGLKFMVYLQKENIIDESGMPKERFSAEFPKEGPSILRIQQVVRGDSAAYFCASSPGFSGARNQPQHFGDGTRLSIL.

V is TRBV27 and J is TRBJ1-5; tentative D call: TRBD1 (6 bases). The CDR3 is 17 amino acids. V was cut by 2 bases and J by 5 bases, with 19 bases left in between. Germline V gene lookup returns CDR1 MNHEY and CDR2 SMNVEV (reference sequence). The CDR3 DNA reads TGTGCCAGCAGTTTAAGGGCGACAGGAGGGGGTTATCAGCCCCAGCATTTT. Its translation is CASSLRATGGGYQPQHF.

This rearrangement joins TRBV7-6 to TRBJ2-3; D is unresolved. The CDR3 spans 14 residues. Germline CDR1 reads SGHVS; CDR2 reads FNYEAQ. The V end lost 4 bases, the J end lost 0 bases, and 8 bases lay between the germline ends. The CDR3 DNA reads TGTGCCAGCAGCTCTAGAACTAGCACAGATACGCAGTATTTT. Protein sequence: CASSSRTSTDTQYF.

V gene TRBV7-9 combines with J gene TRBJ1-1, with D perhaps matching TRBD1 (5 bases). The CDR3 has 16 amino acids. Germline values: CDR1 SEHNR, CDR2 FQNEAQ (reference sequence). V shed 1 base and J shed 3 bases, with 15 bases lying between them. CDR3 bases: TGTGCCAGCAGCTTAGGAACGGGGCATGTCGACACTGAAGCTTTCTTT. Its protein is CASSLGTGHVDTEAFF.

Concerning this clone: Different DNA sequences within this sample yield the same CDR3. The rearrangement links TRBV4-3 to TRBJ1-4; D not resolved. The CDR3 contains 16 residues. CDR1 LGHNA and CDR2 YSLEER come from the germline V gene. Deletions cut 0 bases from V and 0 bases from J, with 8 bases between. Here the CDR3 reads CASSQDSTATNEKLFF. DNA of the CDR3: TGCGCCAGCAGCCAAGATTCCACGGCAACTAATGAAAAACTGTTTTTT.

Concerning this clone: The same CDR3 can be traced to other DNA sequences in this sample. The CDR3 reads CASSVAGTNTGELFF. In DNA form, the CDR3 reads TGTGCCAGCAGCGTAGCGGGGACGAACACCGGGGAGCTGTTTTTT. The chain combines TRBV9 with TRBJ2-2, with D perhaps TRBD2 (5 bases). The ends were cut back, 0 bases at V and 0 bases at J, with 6 bases in the middle. CDR3 length: 15 residues. Germline V gene sequence: CDR1 SGDLS, CDR2 YYNGEE.

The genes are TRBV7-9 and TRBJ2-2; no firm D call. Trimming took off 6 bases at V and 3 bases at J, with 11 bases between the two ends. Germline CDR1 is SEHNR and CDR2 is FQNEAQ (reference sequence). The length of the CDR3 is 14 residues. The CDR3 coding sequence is TGTGCCAGCAGGAGTCGTGGGCACACCGGGGAGCTGTTTTTT. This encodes CASRSRGHTGELFF.

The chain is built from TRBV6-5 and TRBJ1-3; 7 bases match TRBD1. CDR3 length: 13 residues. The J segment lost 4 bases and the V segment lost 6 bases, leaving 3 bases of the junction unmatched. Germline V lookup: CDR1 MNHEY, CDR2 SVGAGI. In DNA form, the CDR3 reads TGTGCCAGCAGGGAGGGGGCCGGAAACACCATATATTTT. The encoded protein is CASREGAGNTIYF.

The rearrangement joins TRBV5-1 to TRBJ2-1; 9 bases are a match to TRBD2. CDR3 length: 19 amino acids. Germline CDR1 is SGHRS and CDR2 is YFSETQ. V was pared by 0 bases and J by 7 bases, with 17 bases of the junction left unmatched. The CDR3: CASSLGFVAGDTFRNEQFF. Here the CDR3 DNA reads TGCGCCAGCAGCTTGGGGTTTGTAGCGGGAGACACCTTTCGTAATGAGCAGTTCTTC. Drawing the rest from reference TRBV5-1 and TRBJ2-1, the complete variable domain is KAGVTQTPRYLIKTRGQQVTLSCSPISGHRSVSWYQQTPGQGLQFLFEYFSETQRNKGNFPGRFSGRQFSNSRSEMNVSTLELGDSALYLCASSLGFVAGDTFRNEQFFGPGTRLTVL.

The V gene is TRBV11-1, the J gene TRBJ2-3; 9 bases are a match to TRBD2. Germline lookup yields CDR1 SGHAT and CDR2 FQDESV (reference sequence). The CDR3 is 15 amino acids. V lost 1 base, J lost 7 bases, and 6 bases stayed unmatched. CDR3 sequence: CASSLDLAGVYTQYF. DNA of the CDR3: TGTGCCAGCAGCTTAGACTTAGCGGGAGTATATACGCAGTATTTT.

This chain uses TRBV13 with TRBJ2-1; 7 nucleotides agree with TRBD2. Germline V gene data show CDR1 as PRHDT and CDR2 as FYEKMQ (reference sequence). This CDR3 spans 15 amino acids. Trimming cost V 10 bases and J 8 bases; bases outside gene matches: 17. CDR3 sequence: CAIQLGASGLDEQFF. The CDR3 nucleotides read TGTGCCATCCAGCTAGGGGCTAGCGGCTTGGATGAGCAGTTCTTC.

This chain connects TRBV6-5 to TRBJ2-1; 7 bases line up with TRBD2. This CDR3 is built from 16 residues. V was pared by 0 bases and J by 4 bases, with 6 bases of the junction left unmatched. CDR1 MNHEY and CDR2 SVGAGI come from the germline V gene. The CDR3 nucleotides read TGTGCCAGCAGTTACTCGGGGGGGAATAGTTACAATGAGCAGTTCTTC. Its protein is CASSYSGGNSYNEQFF.

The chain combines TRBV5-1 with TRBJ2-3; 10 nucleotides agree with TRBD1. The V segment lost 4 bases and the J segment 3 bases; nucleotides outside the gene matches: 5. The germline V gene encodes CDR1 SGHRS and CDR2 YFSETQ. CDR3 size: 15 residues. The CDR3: CASSRQGAGTDTQYF. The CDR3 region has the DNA TGCGCCAGCAGCCGACAGGGGGCGGGAACAGATACGCAGTATTTT.

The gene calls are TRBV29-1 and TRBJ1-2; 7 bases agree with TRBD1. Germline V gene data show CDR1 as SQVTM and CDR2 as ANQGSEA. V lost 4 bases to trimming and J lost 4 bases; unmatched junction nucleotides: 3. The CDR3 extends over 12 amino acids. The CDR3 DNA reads TGCAGCGTTGTGGGACAGACCTATGGCTACACCTTC. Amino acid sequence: CSVVGQTYGYTF.